This T cell receptor beta chain was identified during a study of shared clonotypes between healthy human individuals. Repertoires were generated with immunoSEQ multiplex PCR, while TCRdb's copy carries only in-frame clones and drops some. This table holds some 2.1 million clones, 85% to 95% found once. Germline values: CDR1 MNHEY, CDR2 SVGAGI. The junction had 4 bases not matched to a gene; V was cut back by 5 bases and J by 7 bases. There are 15 residues in the CDR3. The chain joins TRBV6-5 to TRBJ1-6, with TRBD1 identical over 11 bases. The TCR was taken from a young man in good health. The sequencing input was naive CD4+ T cells sorted from blood. Noted subset: CD45RA+ positively selected. The chain's CDR3 is CASSGGTGGNSPLHF. The CDR3 bases are TGTGCCAGCAGTGGCGGGACAGGGGGAAATTCACCCCTCCACTTT.